This TCR beta chain was obtained from a study of T-cell reconstitution after alpha-beta-depleted transplantation in children. TCRbeta library construction was performed incorporating unique molecular identifiers. From the PCR reads, TCRdb called clonotypes with MiXCR, one entry per CDR3 protein. In the table there are around 500,000 distinct CDR3 sequences, about 12% of which are singletons. With 7 bases clipped from V and 0 bases from J, the junction kept 11 bases outside the gene matches. Germline loops: CDR1 KGHDR, CDR2 SFDVKD. CDR3 size: 17 residues. This clonotype was seen a few times. The sequence was obtained from a human donor who donated a stem cell graft to a child with combined immunodeficiency. The gene calls are TRBV24-1 and TRBJ2-3; 8 bases are shared with TRBD2. The starting material was PBMCs from the stem cell graft donor, obtained from the stem cell graft. The CDR3 is CATSGRGGGSSTDTQYF. The CDR3 DNA sequence: TGTGCCACCAGCGGCCGGGGGGGCGGGTCAAGCACAGATACGCAGTATTTT.